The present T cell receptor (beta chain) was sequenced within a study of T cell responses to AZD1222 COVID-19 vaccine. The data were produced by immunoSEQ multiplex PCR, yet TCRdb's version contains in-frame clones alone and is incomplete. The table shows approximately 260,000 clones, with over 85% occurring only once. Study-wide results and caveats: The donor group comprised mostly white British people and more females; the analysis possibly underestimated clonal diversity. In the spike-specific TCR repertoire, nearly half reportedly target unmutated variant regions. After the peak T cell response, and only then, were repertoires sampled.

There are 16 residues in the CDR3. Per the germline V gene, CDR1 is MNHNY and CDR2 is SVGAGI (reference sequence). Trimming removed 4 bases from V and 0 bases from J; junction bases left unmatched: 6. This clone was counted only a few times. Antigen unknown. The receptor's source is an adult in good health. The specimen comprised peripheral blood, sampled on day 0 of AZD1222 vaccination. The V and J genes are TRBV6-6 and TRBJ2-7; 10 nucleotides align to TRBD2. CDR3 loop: CASSLPGLANSYEQYF. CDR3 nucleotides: TGTGCCAGCAGTTTGCCGGGACTAGCGAACTCCTACGAGCAGTACTTC.